This T cell receptor (beta chain) was identified during a study of beta chain features in type 1 diabetes. Across the whole study: All samples together contributed 100 million to 120 million sorted cells for examination.

A sort by CD45RO/CCR7/CD25/CD127/CD95/CD27 yielded CD4+ naive, central memory, regulatory and stem cell-like memory cells. In its sample, this clone was seen a few times. No antigen is known for it. Study results and caveats: Any HLA-type effect on TCRB rearrangement remained unresolved here. The naive, central memory and Treg TCRB repertoires looked more alike in patients than they did in healthy donors.

The authors reverse transcribed all of the isolated RNA, so sequencing captured expressed TCRB transcripts. Assay: immunoSEQ multiplex PCR; the TCRdb copy retains only in-frame clones and omits some. Seen here are about 39,000 clones, about half observed once, and the top ten hold roughly 0.7%. The CDR3 has 15 residues. V lost 5 bases to trimming and J lost 5 bases, with 18 bases between them. CDR1 is PRHDT and CDR2 is FYEKMQ in the germline V gene (reference sequence). The TCR sequence derives from a woman aged 18-29 years in good health. Sequencing was carried out using central memory CD4+ T cells from blood. V and J are TRBV13 and TRBJ1-1, with D perhaps matching TRBD1 (6 bases). The CDR3 region has the DNA TGTGCCAGCAGCCTAGTAGTACAGGGTTGGACTGAAGCTTTCTTT. Translated, it gives CASSLVVQGWTEAFF.